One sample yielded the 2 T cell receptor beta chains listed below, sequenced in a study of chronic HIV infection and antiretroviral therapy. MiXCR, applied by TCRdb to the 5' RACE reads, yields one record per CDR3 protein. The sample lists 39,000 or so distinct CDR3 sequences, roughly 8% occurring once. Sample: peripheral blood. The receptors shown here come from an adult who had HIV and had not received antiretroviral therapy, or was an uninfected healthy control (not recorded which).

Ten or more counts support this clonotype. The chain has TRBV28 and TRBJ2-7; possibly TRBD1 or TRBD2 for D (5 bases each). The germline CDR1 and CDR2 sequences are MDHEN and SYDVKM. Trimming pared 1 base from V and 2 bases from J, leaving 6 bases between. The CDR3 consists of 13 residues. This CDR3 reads CASSLLGAYEQYF. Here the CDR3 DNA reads TGTGCCAGCAGTTTATTGGGGGCCTACGAGCAGTACTTC.

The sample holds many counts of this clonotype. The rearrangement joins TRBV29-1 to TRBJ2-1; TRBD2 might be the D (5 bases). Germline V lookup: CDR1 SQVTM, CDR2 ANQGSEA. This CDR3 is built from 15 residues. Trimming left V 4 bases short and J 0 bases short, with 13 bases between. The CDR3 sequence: CSVGKGDGSYNEQFF. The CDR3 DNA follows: TGCAGCGTTGGGAAGGGAGATGGCTCCTACAATGAGCAGTTCTTC.